Shown below are 14 T cell receptor beta chains from a single sample sequenced in a study of OX40 agonist ivuxolimab in advanced cancers. Sequenced by immunoSEQ multiplex PCR; TCRdb stores in-frame clones only, minus some. Here the sample spans 77,000 or so clones, 92% being singletons. The source material was CD4+ or CD8+ T cells sorted from blood, sampled in a trial of the OX40 agonist ivuxolimab. The receptor set was obtained from an adult with an advanced solid tumor such as melanoma, head and neck, liver or kidney cancer.

The CDR3 loop reads CSVEDRGNEQFF. The CDR3 bases are TGCAGCGTTGAAGACAGGGGCAATGAGCAGTTCTTC. The chain links TRBV29-1 to TRBJ2-1; D possibly corresponds to TRBD1 (6 bases). V shed 0 bases and J shed 6 bases, with 6 bases lying between them. This CDR3 has 12 residues. Germline V gene lookup returns CDR1 SQVTM and CDR2 ANQGSEA.

This chain links TRBV29-1 with TRBJ2-7, with D unclear. The V end lost 7 bases, the J end lost 3 bases, and 13 bases lay between the germline ends. CDR1 is SQVTM and CDR2 is ANQGSEA in the germline V gene. The CDR3 covers 12 residues. CDR3 in amino acids: CSASDRSYEQYF. CDR3 bases: TGCAGCGCCTCTGACCGAAGCTACGAGCAGTACTTC.

The CDR3 spells CASSPGPNSGNTIYF. For the CDR3, the DNA is TGTGCCAGCAGCCCGGGACCGAACTCTGGAAACACCATATATTTT. The chain has TRBV9 and TRBJ1-3; possibly TRBD1 for D (5 bases). The CDR3 length is 15 residues. V lost 4 bases to trimming and J lost 0 bases, with 11 bases between them. The V gene's germline CDR1 is SGDLS and CDR2 YYNGEE.

Comment on this clone: The junction departs from the called germline gene at one end, perhaps through a read error. J is TRBJ1-5 and V is TRBV5-4; D is ambiguous. This CDR3 has 15 residues. Germline loops: CDR1 SGHNT, CDR2 YYREEE (reference sequence). CDR3 sequence (DNA): TGTGCCAGCAGTTTGGACCCATCTAGCAATCAGCCCCAGCATTTT. Translating it yields CASSLDPSSNQPQHF.

The rearrangement uses TRBV29-1 and TRBJ1-2; possibly TRBD1 for D (5 bases). The ends were cut back, 7 bases at V and 8 bases at J, with 14 bases in the middle. CDR1 is SQVTM, CDR2 ANQGSEA, per germline. The CDR3 is 11 amino acids. The CDR3 DNA sequence: TGCAGCGCTGATAAGGGGATAGGCTACACCTTC. This translates into CSADKGIGYTF.

The chain joins TRBV6-6 to TRBJ1-3; D gene unclear. The CDR3 has 14 residues. Between the trimmed V and J ends, which lost 1 base and 2 bases, there was a span of 6 bases. CDR1 is MNHNY and CDR2 is SVGAGI in the germline V gene (reference sequence). The CDR3: CASSYFRAGNTIYF. The CDR3 nucleotides read TGTGCCAGCAGTTACTTCCGGGCTGGAAACACCATATATTTT.

V is TRBV21-1 and J is TRBJ1-5; the table's TRBD1 call for D was not verified on the DNA. TRBV21-1 is a pseudogene segment. CDR3 length equals 15 residues. In DNA form, the CDR3 reads TGTGCCAGCAGCAGTCGCAGATTAAGCAATCAGCCCCAGCATTTT. Its translation is CASSSRRLSNQPQHF.

This chain joins TRBV19 and TRBJ2-7; 7 bases agree with TRBD2. V lost 7 bases and J lost 3; bases outside the gene matches: 3. CDR3 length: 12 residues. The germline V gene has CDR1 LNHDA and CDR2 SQIVND (reference sequence). The CDR3 DNA sequence: TGTGCCAGTAACGGCGGGGGCTACGAGCAGTACTTC. It translates to CASNGGGYEQYF.

This chain joins TRBV9 and TRBJ2-7; D is possibly TRBD1 (7 bases). The CDR3 runs to 14 residues. The V gene lost 4 bases and the J gene lost 2 bases, with 13 bases spanning the gap. Germline CDR1 and CDR2: SGDLS and YYNGEE. CDR3 bases: TGTGCCAGCAGCCCGGGGGACAGCCCCTACGAGCAGTACTTC. Its protein product is CASSPGDSPYEQYF.

The DNA for the CDR3 is TGTGCCAGCAGCACGGACAGGGGAAATATCTACGAGCAGTACTTC. It translates to CASSTDRGNIYEQYF. This chain uses TRBV11-2 with TRBJ2-7, with TRBD1 matching 9 bases. CDR3 length: 15 amino acids. The germline gives CDR1 SGHAT, CDR2 FQNNGV. The V segment lost 5 bases and the J segment 3 bases; nucleotides outside the gene matches: 8.

This clone has only one observation. Written as DNA, the CDR3 is TGTGCCAGCAGCTTGGGGGACATACCTCACAGGAACACCGGGGAGCTGTTTTTT. Its translation is CASSLGDIPHRNTGELFF. V usage is TRBV5-6 and J usage is TRBJ2-2; tentative D call: TRBD1 (6 bases). The CDR3 covers 18 residues. Per germline, CDR1 SGHDT and CDR2 YYEEEE. V lost 0 bases and J lost 1, with 16 bases in between.

The V call is TRBV7-9, the J call TRBJ2-1; TRBD1 might be the D (5 bases). The V end lost 8 bases, the J end lost 4 bases, and 9 bases lay between the germline ends. CDR3 length equals 12 residues. CDR1 is SEHNR, CDR2 FQNEAQ, per germline (reference sequence). In DNA, the CDR3 is TGTGCCAGCGGCAGGGATTACAATGAGCAGTTCTTC. Protein sequence: CASGRDYNEQFF.

The rearrangement links TRBV6-5 to TRBJ1-5; D is uncertain. CDR3 length equals 14 residues. The germline V gene has CDR1 MNHEY and CDR2 SVGAGI. Trimming removed 0 bases at V and 1 base at J, with 4 bases between. CDR3: CASSYSGSNQPQHF. In DNA, the CDR3 is TGTGCCAGCAGTTACTCGGGAAGCAATCAGCCCCAGCATTTT.

The J gene is TRBJ2-7, the V gene TRBV19, with D hard to call. The CDR3 is made up of 15 amino acids. Germline V gene lookup returns CDR1 LNHDA and CDR2 SQIVND (reference sequence). V was shortened by 0 bases and J by 0 bases, with 9 bases between the two germline ends. The CDR3: CASSIDGTFSYEQYF. The DNA of the CDR3 is TGTGCCAGTAGTATAGATGGTACCTTCTCCTACGAGCAGTACTTC.